The rows below give T cell receptor beta chains drawn from one sample of a study of blood T cell repertoires in COVID-19. Profiling relied on immunoSEQ multiplex PCR, and the TCRdb table lists in-frame clones only, not all of them. The sample carries 200,000 or so clones, around 83% recorded once. The sequenced material came from peripheral blood. These receptors all stem from a woman between 40 and 55 years old with acute or convalescent COVID-19. Both conserved end residues are part of each CDR3. D genes are given only for firm matches. A clone size is listed for some rows: how often the clone was seen (once, few, many), or a class if it is expanded.

once	TRBV18	TRBJ2-7	.	CASSPGITTGEQYF	TGTGCCAGCTCACCTGGGATCACCACAGGAGAGCAGTACTTC
.	TRBV30	TRBJ2-7	TRBD1	CAWSVPQGAYEQYF	TGTGCCTGGAGTGTCCCCCAGGGGGCCTACGAGCAGTACTTC
.	TRBV28	TRBJ1-6	.	CASTLRVPPLHF	TGTGCCAGCACCCTCAGGGTCCCACCCCTCCACTTT
.	TRBV28	TRBJ2-7	TRBD2	CASSFTGRASYEQYF	TGTGCCAGCAGTTTCACGGGGAGGGCCTCCTACGAGCAGTACTTC
.	TRBV9	TRBJ2-2	TRBD1	CASSPQGVGDTGELFF	TGTGCCAGCAGCCCCCAGGGGGTAGGGGACACCGGGGAGCTGTTTTTT
once	TRBV21-1	TRBJ2-1	.	CASSGQLAGYHNEQFF	TGTGCCAGCAGCGGCCAGTTAGCGGGTTATCACAATGAGCAGTTCTTC
.	TRBV7-9	TRBJ2-1	TRBD2	CASRTSGGPREQFF	TGTGCCAGCAGGACTAGCGGGGGGCCAAGGGAGCAGTTCTTC
.	TRBV28	TRBJ2-3	TRBD2	CASSLEAEWASGGPGDTQYF	TGTGCCAGCAGTTTGGAGGCCGAGTGGGCTAGCGGGGGGCCGGGGGATACGCAGTATTTT
.	TRBV28	TRBJ1-1	.	CASTLTGGTSEAFF	TGTGCCAGCACCCTCACTGGGGGGACCTCTGAAGCTTTCTTT
many	TRBV15	TRBJ2-1	TRBD2	CATSRRAGGYNEQFF	TGTGCCACCAGCAGGAGGGCGGGAGGGTACAATGAGCAGTTCTTC
.	TRBV9	TRBJ1-1	.	CASSVDPGVTAAFF	TGTGCCAGCAGCGTGGATCCAGGGGTGACAGCAGCTTTCTTT
many	TRBV7-6	TRBJ2-7	TRBD1	CASSSGGGPSYEQYF	TGTGCCAGCAGCTCAGGGGGTGGGCCCTCCTACGAGCAGTACTTC
.	TRBV3-1/TRBV3-2	TRBJ1-1	.	CASSQGAGMNTEAFF	TGTGCCAGCAGCCAAGGGGCGGGGATGAACACTGAAGCTTTCTTT
.	TRBV7-2	TRBJ2-5	.	CADAVSHQETQYF	TGTGCCGACGCGGTGAGCCATCAAGAGACCCAGTACTTC
.	TRBV29-1	TRBJ1-2	TRBD1	CSARSPGQDYGYTF	TGCAGCGCTAGAAGCCCTGGACAGGACTATGGCTACACCTTC
.	TRBV24-1	TRBJ1-1	.	CATSDGTGGEAFF	TGTGCCACCAGTGATGGGACGGGGGGTGAAGCTTTCTTT
.	TRBV2	TRBJ1-2	.	CASRIDGANYGYTF	TGTGCCAGCAGGATAGACGGAGCTAACTATGGCTACACCTTC
.	TRBV6-5	TRBJ1-1	.	CASSTRDSNTEAFF	TGTGCCAGCAGTACGCGGGACTCGAACACTGAAGCTTTCTTT
.	TRBV7-8	TRBJ2-7	TRBD2	CASVSGTSHNEQYF	TGTGCCAGCGTCTCAGGGACTAGTCACAACGAGCAGTACTTC
.	TRBV4-2	TRBJ1-2	.	CASSQALGRGYTF	TGTGCCAGCAGCCAAGCTCTGGGGCGCGGCTACACCTTC
.	TRBV5-1	TRBJ1-4	.	CASSLTSTNEKLFF	TGCGCCAGCAGCTTGACATCAACTAATGAAAAACTGTTTTTT
once	TRBV7-9	TRBJ1-4	.	CASSYRLPNEKLFF	TGTGCCAGCAGCTACCGGTTACCAAATGAAAAACTGTTTTTT
few	TRBV7-2	TRBJ1-4	.	CASSPALHEKLFF	TGTGCCAGCAGCCCCGCACTGCATGAAAAACTGTTTTTT
.	TRBV18	TRBJ2-5	TRBD2	CASSPTSGGSLGTQYF	TGTGCCAGCTCACCGACTAGCGGGGGATCACTCGGGACCCAGTACTTC
.	TRBV29-1	TRBJ1-1	.	CSVGLQGMNTEAFF	TGCAGCGTGGGGCTACAGGGAATGAACACTGAAGCTTTCTTT
once	TRBV6-6	TRBJ1-4	.	CASSFPWRGTNEKLFF	TGTGCCAGCAGTTTCCCGTGGAGGGGAACTAATGAAAAACTGTTTTTT
.	TRBV2	TRBJ2-3	.	CASSVNPTDTQYF	TGTGCCAGCAGTGTCAATCCCACAGATACGCAGTATTTT
.	TRBV25-1	TRBJ1-5	.	CASSEGRGNQPQHF	TGTGCCAGCAGTGAGGGGAGAGGAAATCAGCCCCAGCATTTT
.	TRBV28	TRBJ1-1	.	CASSLIVRGNTEAFF	TGTGCCAGCAGTCTTATCGTTAGAGGGAACACTGAAGCTTTCTTT
.	TRBV28	TRBJ2-5	TRBD1	CASAVGTGAETQYF	TGTGCCAGCGCAGTGGGGACAGGCGCGGAGACCCAGTACTTC
.	TRBV30	TRBJ2-1	.	CAWSDSTQRQFF	TGTGCCTGGTCCGACAGCACCCAAAGGCAGTTCTTC
.	TRBV9	TRBJ2-3	.	CASSGTYNTDTQYF	TGTGCCAGCAGCGGGACATACAACACAGATACGCAGTATTTT
few	TRBV5-1	TRBJ1-2	.	CASSLASSIYGYTF	TGCGCCAGCAGCTTAGCCTCTTCTATCTATGGCTACACCTTC
.	TRBV5-4	TRBJ2-5	TRBD2	CASSIRTSGIQGGETQYF	TGTGCCAGCAGCATCCGGACTAGCGGGATACAGGGGGGGGAGACCCAGTACTTC
.	TRBV7-9	TRBJ2-1	.	CASSLDRGATYNEQFF	TGTGCCAGCAGCTTAGACCGGGGGGCCACCTACAATGAGCAGTTCTTC
once	TRBV19	TRBJ2-7	.	CASSPGGTPYEQYF	TGTGCCAGTAGTCCAGGGGGGACCCCCTACGAGCAGTACTTC
once	TRBV2	TRBJ1-1	.	CASSSGGTNTEAFF	TGTGCCAGCAGTTCGGGAGGGACGAACACTGAAGCTTTCTTT
.	TRBV4-1	TRBJ2-1	.	CASSQATHPNEQFF	TGCGCCAGCAGCCAAGCGACTCACCCAAATGAGCAGTTCTTC
.	TRBV19	TRBJ1-2	TRBD1	CASSTDRGIHGYTF	TGTGCCAGTAGTACCGACAGGGGCATCCATGGCTACACCTTC
.	TRBV4-2	TRBJ1-3	TRBD1	CASSRLGQANSGNTIYF	TGTGCCAGCAGCCGCCTAGGACAGGCGAACTCTGGAAACACCATATATTTT
.	TRBV27	TRBJ2-2	TRBD2	CASSLWGGGTGGELFF	TGTGCCAGCAGTTTATGGGGCGGGGGGACCGGCGGGGAGCTGTTTTTT
.	TRBV2	TRBJ2-2	.	CASSPRGGAGELFF	TGTGCCAGCAGTCCCCGAGGCGGGGCCGGGGAGCTGTTTTTT
.	TRBV5-4	TRBJ2-1	TRBD1	CASSHFLQGDEQFF	TGTGCCAGCAGCCACTTTTTACAGGGGGATGAGCAGTTCTTC
.	TRBV7-8	TRBJ1-1	.	CATGVGNTEAFF	TGTGCCACCGGGGTGGGGAACACTGAAGCTTTCTTT
once	TRBV7-8	TRBJ2-2	TRBD1	CASSLWTGNTGELFF	TGTGCCAGCAGCTTGTGGACAGGGAACACCGGGGAGCTGTTTTTT
.	TRBV3-1/TRBV3-2	TRBJ2-7	TRBD1	CASRRGLSSYEQYF	TGTGCCAGCCGAAGGGGGCTTTCCTCCTACGAGCAGTACTTC
.	TRBV24-1	TRBJ2-3	.	CATSGTGDTDTQYF	TGTGCCACCAGTGGAACAGGAGACACAGATACGCAGTATTTT
.	TRBV6-5	TRBJ2-7	.	CASPNDRSYEQYF	TGTGCCAGTCCTAACGACAGGTCCTACGAGCAGTACTTC
few	TRBV9	TRBJ1-2	TRBD1	CASSADRDAGYTF	TGTGCCAGCAGCGCCGACAGGGACGCGGGCTACACCTTC
few	TRBV2	TRBJ1-1	.	CASSENLGDTRRNTEAFF	TGTGCCAGCAGTGAAAATTTAGGTGACACCAGAAGAAACACTGAAGCTTTCTTT
.	TRBV5-6	TRBJ2-7	TRBD1	CASSLRQGAFWEQYF	TGTGCCAGCAGCTTGCGGCAGGGGGCGTTCTGGGAGCAGTACTTC
.	TRBV5-1	TRBJ1-1	.	CASSFTGMGTEAFF	TGCGCCAGCAGCTTCACAGGTATGGGCACTGAAGCTTTCTTT
.	TRBV27	TRBJ1-4	.	CASMTNPGRRSEKLFF	TGTGCCAGTATGACCAACCCCGGACGGAGGAGCGAAAAACTGTTTTTT